This record covers a single T cell receptor (beta chain). Its antigen is as yet unknown. This sample is part of a study of cytomegalovirus exposure and HLA in healthy donors. Study conclusions and caveats: Specificity of three CMV-associated chains for CMV antigens was verified in vitro. TCR beta sequences numbering under 20,000 were associated with HLA alleles at 0.05 false discovery rate in a later analysis. Among the most significant clusters, several appeared linked to common viral pathogens in a later analysis.

It was with 60 Vbeta and 13 Jbeta primers that the PCR ran. The repertoire was sequenced with immunoSEQ multiplex PCR; TCRdb's copy has only in-frame clones and lacks some. The sample consists of just over 150,000 clones, 70% to 90% of them appearing once. CDR3 length equals 15 residues. Deletions cut 2 bases from V and 3 bases from J, with 13 bases between. Germline V gene data show CDR1 as LGHNA and CDR2 as YNFKEQ. All the people who gave samples were healthy bone marrow donors. The receptor's source is a woman aged 18-29 years in good health and CMV-seronegative. The V gene is TRBV4-2, the J gene TRBJ1-2; possible D gene TRBD1, 5 bases. Material: PBMCs. CDR3 nucleotide sequence: TGTGCCAGCAGCCAACAGGGACTTTCCGACTATGGCTACACCTTC. As protein: CASSQQGLSDYGYTF.